The next 15 T cell receptor beta chains were all read from a single sample in a study of beta chain features in type 1 diabetes. cDNA synthesis used the whole RNA isolate, giving expressed TCRB sequences. Sequencing used immunoSEQ multiplex PCR; TCRdb keeps in-frame clones, though not all of them. The data show about 260,000 clones, with around 22% seen just once and roughly 0.013% held by the top ten. Which antigens these TCRs recognize remains unknown. Whole-study results and caveats: For Type 1 diabetes patients, all four CD4+ subsets carried TCRB CDR3s that were moderately but significantly shorter.

Sequencing was performed on naive CD4+ T cells from blood. These receptors all come from a woman between 25 and 40 years old with type 1 diabetes.

This chain joins TRBV7-9 and TRBJ2-7, with D hard to call. The length of the CDR3 is 12 residues. V lost 8 bases, J lost 5 bases, and 13 bases lay in between. Per the germline V gene, CDR1 is SEHNR and CDR2 is FQNEAQ (reference sequence). The CDR3 spells CASGDLGNEQYF. The DNA of the CDR3 is TGTGCCAGCGGAGACCTAGGCAACGAGCAGTACTTC.

This clone was recorded a few times. V gene TRBV9 combines with J gene TRBJ2-2; D gene uncertain. The CDR3 totals 15 residues. Looked up from germline, CDR1 is SGDLS and CDR2 is YYNGEE. V lost 1 base, J lost 1 base, and 8 bases lay in between. In DNA form, the CDR3 reads TGTGCCAGCAGCGTATCCCCCGGGAACACCGGGGAGCTGTTTTTT. Amino acids: CASSVSPGNTGELFF.

The chain employs TRBV2 and TRBJ1-2, with 7 nucleotides matching TRBD1. CDR3 length equals 12 residues. V lost 6 bases, J lost 8 bases, and 6 bases stayed unmatched. Germline V CDR1 and CDR2: SNHLY, FYNNEI. CDR3 residues: CASRAGGEGYTF. The CDR3 region has the DNA TGTGCCAGCAGAGCAGGGGGAGAGGGCTACACCTTC.

The chain is built from TRBV4-1 and TRBJ2-3; D unclear. The length of the CDR3 is 13 residues. Germline-derived CDR1 and CDR2 are MGHRA and YSYEKL. V was clipped by 4 bases and J by 6 bases, with 11 bases between them. The CDR3 here is CASSRARSDTQYF. The CDR3 DNA sequence: TGCGCCAGCAGCCGAGCCCGTTCGGATACGCAGTATTTT.

The chain uses TRBV5-1 and TRBJ2-1; possibly TRBD2 for D (6 bases). The V gene's germline CDR1 is SGHRS and CDR2 YFSETQ. Deletions cut 0 bases from V and 10 bases from J, with 8 bases between. The CDR3 sequence is 12 residues long. The CDR3 region has the DNA TGCGCCAGCAGCTTGGCCGGGGGAGAGCAGTTCTTC. Translating gives CASSLAGGEQFF.

This sequence joins TRBV28 and TRBJ1-5; the D is unclear. The V gene's germline CDR1 is MDHEN and CDR2 SYDVKM. The CDR3 is made up of 12 amino acids. The V and J ends lost 4 bases and 10 bases respectively, with 11 bases between them. The CDR3 DNA is TGTGCCAGCAGTTCCCCTCCCCTACCCCAGCATTTT. It encodes CASSSPPLPQHF.

V gene TRBV9 combines with J gene TRBJ2-5, with 9 bases matching TRBD2. Germline loops: CDR1 SGDLS, CDR2 YYNGEE. The V gene end was trimmed by 0 bases and the J gene end by 5 bases; junction bases not matched to a gene: 2. This CDR3 region has 14 residues. This CDR3 is CASSVGGRDETQYF. The DNA for the CDR3 is TGTGCCAGCAGCGTAGGCGGGAGGGATGAGACCCAGTACTTC.

The chain links TRBV7-9 to TRBJ1-2, with D unresolved. Trimming shortened V by 5 bases and J by 10 bases, and 8 bases separated the two germline ends. Per germline, CDR1 SEHNR and CDR2 FQNEAQ (reference sequence). The CDR3 totals 10 residues. Here the CDR3 reads CASSPFPYTF. Here the CDR3 DNA reads TGTGCCAGCAGCCCCTTCCCCTACACCTTC. The whole variable domain, filled in from reference TRBV7-9 and TRBJ1-2, reads DTGVSQNPRHKITKRGQNVTFRCDPISEHNRLYWYRQTLGQGPEFLTYFQNEAQLEKSRLLSDRFSAERPKGSFSTLEIQRTEQGDSAMYLCASSPFPYTFGSGTRLTVV.

This clone has more than one count but fewer than ten. This sequence joins TRBV4-2 and TRBJ2-3; D is perhaps TRBD1 (6 bases). The CDR3 contains 18 residues. CDR1 and CDR2 (germline): LGHNA, YNFKEQ. The germline V and J ends were trimmed by 1 base and 0 bases, with 17 bases remaining between them. DNA for the CDR3: TGTGCCAGCAGCCAAGGACAGGCCCCAGATACTAGCACAGATACGCAGTATTTT. Protein product: CASSQGQAPDTSTDTQYF.

DNA for the CDR3: TGCAGCGCGACCGGGACTAGCTACGAGCAGTACTTC. Protein: CSATGTSYEQYF. V gene TRBV29-1 combines with J gene TRBJ2-7; 8 nucleotides agree with TRBD2. The CDR3 spans 12 residues. V was pared by 7 bases and J by 3 bases, with 5 bases of the junction left unmatched. Germline-derived CDR1 and CDR2 are SQVTM and ANQGSEA.

V is TRBV15 and J is TRBJ1-2; 8 bases fit TRBD1. There are 14 residues in the CDR3. V trimming: 0 bases; J trimming: 6 bases; junction bases outside the gene matches: 3. Germline V gene lookup returns CDR1 LNHNV and CDR2 YYDKDF (reference sequence). CDR3 DNA sequence: TGTGCCACCAGCAGAGACAGGGGGCTGGATGGCTACACCTTC. Translating gives CATSRDRGLDGYTF.

This clone has only a few counts. The genes are TRBV29-1 and TRBJ2-2; 8 nucleotides agree with TRBD1. Germline assignment: CDR1 SQVTM and CDR2 ANQGSEA. This CDR3 is 16 amino acids long. Trimming cost V 4 bases and J 1 base; bases outside gene matches: 8. CDR3 region: CSVARTGTWNTGELFF. The CDR3 DNA sequence: TGCAGCGTTGCCAGGACAGGGACGTGGAACACCGGGGAGCTGTTTTTT.

In its sample, this clone was seen a few times. CDR3 protein: CASTTRQAGELFF. The CDR3, as DNA: TGTGCCAGCACCACCCGGCAGGCCGGGGAGCTGTTTTTT. The chain recombines TRBV6-6 with TRBJ2-2; D is ambiguous. V lost 7 bases to trimming and J lost 6 bases, with 12 bases between them. Germline CDR1 is MNHNY and CDR2 is SVGAGI (reference sequence). The CDR3 runs 13 residues.

The chain recombines TRBV4-2 with TRBJ2-5, with TRBD1 as a possible D gene (6 bases). CDR3 length: 17 residues. Germline V CDR1 and CDR2: LGHNA, YNFKEQ. V was cut by 4 bases and J by 2 bases, with 20 bases left in between. The DNA for the CDR3 is TGTGCCAGCAGCCCATCAAGGGGGTCCTCACCGCAAGAGACCCAGTACTTC. Amino acids: CASSPSRGSSPQETQYF.

V and J are TRBV19 and TRBJ2-6; 7 nucleotides align to TRBD1. Germline V gene lookup returns CDR1 LNHDA and CDR2 SQIVND (reference sequence). The CDR3 is made up of 14 amino acids. J was trimmed by 4 bases and V by 4 bases; bases with no gene match: 1. The CDR3 nucleotides read TGTGCCAGTAGTACGGGACAGGGGGCCAACGTCCTGACTTTC. This codes for CASSTGQGANVLTF.